This is a list of T cell receptor beta chains from one sample in a study of T-cell reconstitution after alpha-beta-depleted transplantation in children. Using its own MiXCR run on the PCR reads, TCRdb lists one record per CDR3 protein. The sample shows about 340,000 distinct CDR3 sequences, about 9.4% of them seen only once. Material: PBMCs from the stem cell graft donor, obtained from the stem cell graft. The source of these receptors is a human donor who donated a stem cell graft to a child with acute lymphoblastic leukemia. Both conserved end residues are part of each CDR3. The D gene is left open where the match is weak. Rows may omit the clone size; those that give it use once, few, many or a size class.

clone size	V gene	D gene	J gene	CDR3 DNA	CDR3 protein
NA	TRBV28	TRBD2	TRBJ2-1	TGTGCCAGCAGTCCCGGACTAGCGGGAGTCTCCTACAATGAGCAGTTCTTC	CASSPGLAGVSYNEQFF
many	TRBV5-1	NA	TRBJ1-1	TGCGCCAGCAGCGACGGGATGGGGACTGAAGCTTTCTTT	CASSDGMGTEAFF
NA	TRBV12-3/TRBV12-4	NA	TRBJ2-3	TGTGCCAGCAGTTCGGCGACAGTTTTCTCTAGCACAGATACGCAGTATTTT	CASSSATVFSSTDTQYF
many	TRBV7-9	NA	TRBJ1-3	TGTGCCAGCAGGGGGAGTGGAAACACCATATATTTT	CASRGSGNTIYF
NA	TRBV28	NA	TRBJ2-5	TGTGCCAGCCGAGGGGGGGGGCTAGAGACCCAGTACTTC	CASRGGGLETQYF
many	TRBV4-1	NA	TRBJ2-1	TGCGCCAGCAGCCAAGATACGGCAGGGCCCTACAATGAGCAGTTCTTC	CASSQDTAGPYNEQFF
many	TRBV11-1	NA	TRBJ2-7	TGTGCCAGCAGCTTGGAATTTGCGGGGTCCTACGAGCAGTACTTC	CASSLEFAGSYEQYF
medium-sized	TRBV20-1	NA	TRBJ2-3	TGCAGTGCTAAGGGGGAGAGCACAGATACGCAGTATTTT	CSAKGESTDTQYF
NA	TRBV15	TRBD1	TRBJ2-1	TGTGCCACCAGCACCGGGACAGACTACAATGAGCAGTTCTTC	CATSTGTDYNEQFF
NA	TRBV20-1	TRBD2	TRBJ2-3	TGCAGTGCTAGAGTTCAATGGGTAGCGGGACGTGGAGATACGCAGTATTTT	CSARVQWVAGRGDTQYF
few	TRBV27	TRBD2	TRBJ2-1	TGTGCCAGCAGCTTAACCGGGACTAGCGGTTTCTACAATGAGCAGTTCTTC	CASSLTGTSGFYNEQFF
many	TRBV20-1	TRBD2	TRBJ2-7	TGCAGTGCCACCCGGACTAGCGGCTACGAGCAGTACTTC	CSATRTSGYEQYF
few	TRBV5-1	NA	TRBJ2-2	TGCGCCAGCAGCTGGGGGGACACCGGGGAGCTGTTTTTT	CASSWGDTGELFF
few	TRBV20-1	TRBD1	TRBJ1-6	TGCAGTGCTAGAGGCCCCTTCGGCGGGACAGGCGTTCTGTCCCTCCACTTT	CSARGPFGGTGVLSLHF
NA	TRBV7-3	NA	TRBJ2-5	TGTGCCAGCAGCTTACGGGAACACCAAGAGACCCAGTACTTC	CASSLREHQETQYF
NA	TRBV28	TRBD2	TRBJ2-1	TGTGCCAGCAGTTTGTCGGCTTTGGGGGGGAACAATGAGCAGTTCTTC	CASSLSALGGNNEQFF
few	TRBV7-9	NA	TRBJ2-3	TGTGCCAGCAGCGCACGCACCGGGAGAAGCACAGATACGCAGTATTTT	CASSARTGRSTDTQYF
few	TRBV20-1	TRBD2	TRBJ2-2	TGCAGTGCTAGAGACGTTCTAGCGGGAGGGTACACCGGGGAGCTGTTTTTT	CSARDVLAGGYTGELFF
few	TRBV20-1	TRBD2	TRBJ2-4	TGCAGTGCTATAAGGGAAGGACTAGCGGTACCTTACCAACTAAAAAACATTCAGTACTTC	CSAIREGLAVPYQLKNIQYF
NA	TRBV3-1	TRBD1	TRBJ2-7	TGTGCCAGCAGTCATATGGACAGGGGGCAACACGAGCAGTACTTC	CASSHMDRGQHEQYF
few	TRBV28	NA	TRBJ2-3	TGTGCCAGCAGTCCGACTAGGGCGGCCGGAACGCAGTATTTT	CASSPTRAAGTQYF
few	TRBV7-9	TRBD1	TRBJ1-2	TGTGCCAGCGGGACAGGGGCCTGGTATGGCTACACCTTC	CASGTGAWYGYTF
NA	TRBV5-1	TRBD2	TRBJ2-7	TGCGCCAGCAGCTTAGCGGGGATCACCTACGAGCAGTACTTC	CASSLAGITYEQYF
few	TRBV7-9	TRBD1	TRBJ2-3	TGTGCCAGTCAGGGGGTGAACACAGATACGCAGTATTTT	CASQGVNTDTQYF
NA	TRBV7-8	NA	TRBJ2-1	TGTGCCAGCTCGACTCCCAGGGACACAAGCTCCTACAATGAGCAGTTCTTC	CASSTPRDTSSYNEQFF
NA	TRBV12-3/TRBV12-4	NA	TRBJ2-7	TGTGCCAGCAGTTCCTTTCACAGCGCGAGCTCCTACGAGCAGTACTTC	CASSSFHSASSYEQYF
NA	TRBV12-3/TRBV12-4	NA	TRBJ1-5	TGTGCCAGCAGTTTCGGTAGGCTAAGCAATCAGCCCCAGCATTTT	CASSFGRLSNQPQHF
NA	TRBV4-1	NA	TRBJ2-5	TGCGCCAGCAGCCACGATTGGGACCCGACTAACCCGTACCAAGAGACCCAGTACTTC	CASSHDWDPTNPYQETQYF
NA	TRBV9	TRBD2	TRBJ2-1	TGTGCCAGCAGCGTAGGACTAGCGCGAAAGGATGAGCAGTTCTTC	CASSVGLARKDEQFF
once	TRBV12-3/TRBV12-4	NA	TRBJ2-6	TGTGCCAGCAGTTTAGGGTGGCAGAGAGACTCTGGGGCCAACGGCCTGACTTTC	CASSLGWQRDSGANGLTF
NA	TRBV2	NA	TRBJ2-2	TGTGCCAGCAGTGCAAAGGTGGGAAATATACCCACCGGGGAGCTGTTTTTT	CASSAKVGNIPTGELFF
few	TRBV3-1	NA	TRBJ2-2	TGTGCCAGCATGGCTAGCGTCAGTTCCGGGGAGCTGTTTTTT	CASMASVSSGELFF
NA	TRBV3-1	TRBD2	TRBJ2-7	TGTGCCAGCTGTTTAGCGGGAATCCGGGACACTAAGGTTTCCTACGAGCAGTACTTC	CASCLAGIRDTKVSYEQYF
NA	TRBV5-1	NA	TRBJ2-2	TGCGCCAGCAGAACCGAGGGGGGGACCGGGGAGCTGTTTTTT	CASRTEGGTGELFF